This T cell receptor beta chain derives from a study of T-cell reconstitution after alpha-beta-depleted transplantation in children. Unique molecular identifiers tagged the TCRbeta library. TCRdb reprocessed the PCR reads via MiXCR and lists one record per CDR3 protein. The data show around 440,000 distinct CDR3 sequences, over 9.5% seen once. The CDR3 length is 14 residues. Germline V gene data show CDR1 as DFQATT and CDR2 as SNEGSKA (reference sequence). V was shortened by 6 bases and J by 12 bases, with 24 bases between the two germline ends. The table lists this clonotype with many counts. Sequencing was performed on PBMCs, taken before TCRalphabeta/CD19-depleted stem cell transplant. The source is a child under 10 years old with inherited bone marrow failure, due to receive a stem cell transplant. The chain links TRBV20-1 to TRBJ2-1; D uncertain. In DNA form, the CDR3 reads TGCAGTGCAAAGGGCCAAACCGACGCAATTAGGCAGTTCTTC. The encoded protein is CSAKGQTDAIRQFF.